This T cell receptor (beta chain) comes out of a study of post-analysis software for immune sequencing data (dated by TCRdb to the mid-2010s). With regard to the full study: The recorded disease courses included relapsing-remitting, secondary progressive and progressive-relapsing multiple sclerosis, and some patients had no subtype annotation. The patient repertoires were set against about 10 previously published healthy control repertoires from donors whose ages ranged from roughly 6 to 26 years. A subset of samples was prepared in parallel using single-end sample barcoding, then pooled and co-amplified after Illumina adapter ligation.

Here is what the overall study found, with its caveats: Multiple sclerosis patients had significantly lower normalized Chao1 diversity than controls, a result that suggests substantial peripheral T-cell clonal expansion. Significantly higher frequencies in patients than in controls were found for roughly 5 TRBV segments, including TRBV5-6, TRBV5-1 and TRBV20-1. When samples were clustered directly using the F measure, samples prepared in the same batch co-clustered strongly, which prompted a batch-effect correction. The multiple sclerosis patient group was slightly younger than the control group.

Library prep was done by PCR. TCRdb records Illumina HiSeq 2500 as the sequencer. To reduce PCR and sequencing biases, unique molecular identifiers were built into the TCR beta cDNA libraries. Approximately 500,000 cDNA molecules were obtained for every 1 to 10 million input T cells, so each molecule roughly corresponded to one T cell. Patient libraries were prepared and sequenced with the same protocol used for the earlier healthy control dataset. Within a given batch, samples were prepared together, multiplexed and sequenced on the same HiSeq lane. The authors' pipeline ran thus. Raw barcoded reads were processed with MIGEC, and single-read molecular identifier groups were discarded before consensus assembly and CDR3 extraction. Clonotype tables were post-analysed with VDJtools, and diversity was normalized by down-sampling all datasets to the smallest sample size. Repertoire overlap clustering matched CDR3 amino acid but not nucleotide sequences to correct batch-related cross-sample contamination. TCRdb reprocessed the public reads (quality trimming at Q25 with fastp, clone calling with MiXCR) and kept in-frame beta chains. Entries are consolidated by CDR3 protein sequence, retaining the most common genes and DNA. It is TCRdb's table, rather than the study itself, that gives the V and J calls and clone size. The sample table records hundreds of thousands of distinct CDR3 sequences; 30% of these occur just once. Jointly, the top ten make up under 0.7% of the sample.

TCR beta repertoires were profiled from peripheral blood of approximately 13 young patients with multiple sclerosis to demonstrate the VDJtools post-analysis software. The patients with multiple sclerosis were children and adolescents between roughly 6 and 17 years of age. Turning to this clonotype: Its antigen is currently not known. No clone much larger than this one lies a single base away; base qualities are absent.

Ends trimmed: V by 6 bases, J by 2 bases; bases unmatched to a gene: 9. Sequences SQVTM (CDR1) and ANQGSEA (CDR2) are obtained from the germline V gene. Taken from cysteine to phenylalanine, the CDR3 has 15 residues. Only the CDR3 portion is preserved as DNA: 45 bases, with reading frame beginning at the first base. The TCR sequence derives from a girl between 5 and 17 years old with multiple sclerosis. The sequenced sample consisted of blood. Rearrangement joined TRBV29-1 to TRBJ2-1, with 8 middle bases fitting TRBD2. The nucleotide sequence reads TGCAGCGTATTGGGTCCCGGGAGGGCCTACAATGAGCAGTTCTTC. Translated, this is CSVLGPGRAYNEQFF.